Listed here are 21 T cell receptor beta chains from one sample, sequenced in a study of blood T cells in healthy people across ages (dated by TCRdb to between 2015 and 2017). The library was built by means of 5' RACE. TCRdb records Illumina HiSeq 2500 as the sequencer. The second PCR ran for roughly 7 to 11 cycles and used a J-beta primer mix along with a sample-barcoded 5' primer. TCRdb took the public reads, trimmed them with fastp at Q25, ran MiXCR for clone calling and kept in-frame beta chains. When rows share a CDR3 protein, they turn into one entry using the most common DNA and genes. The sample table lists roughly 800,000 distinct CDR3 sequences, roughly 60% of them with a count of one. Around 20% of the sample rests with the top ten. The sample comprised blood. Receptors were obtained from a man aged 30-40 years in good health.

The rearrangement links TRBV6-1 to TRBJ2-3, with TRBD2 as a possible D gene (6 bases). Trimming took off 2 bases at V and 4 bases at J, with 25 bases between the two ends. CDR1 and CDR2 from the germline V gene are MNHNS and SASEGT. This CDR3 is 19 amino acids long. The CDR3 DNA reads as TGTGCCAGCAGTGAATTTGAGAGTGGGGGGTACCCCAGGGCAGATACGCAGTATTTT. This encodes CASSEFESGGYPRADTQYF.

The chain joins TRBV21-1 to TRBJ2-3. TRBV21-1 is described as a pseudogene. CDR3 size: 14 residues. CDR3 DNA: TGTGCCAGCAGCAAAAACACTGGCACAGATACGCAGTATTTT. Translated, it gives CASSKNTGTDTQYF.

This clonotype turned up a few times. The chain uses TRBV12-3 or TRBV12-4 and TRBJ1-1, with D uncertain. The CDR3 has 13 amino acids. V lost 8 bases and J lost 1, with 11 bases in between. CDR3 in amino acids: CASPRGGNTEAFF. The CDR3 DNA sequence: TGTGCCAGCCCTCGGGGAGGGAACACTGAAGCTTTCTTT.

There are a few counts of this clonotype. The V gene is TRBV6-5, the J gene TRBJ2-7, with D perhaps matching TRBD2 (5 bases). The DNA end is more similar to TRBJ2-5, so the J call may be wrong. The CDR3 is made up of 12 amino acids. Germline assignment: CDR1 MNHEY and CDR2 SVGAGI. The DNA of the CDR3 is TGTGCCAGCTTGAGTTACCGGGGGACCCAGTACTTC. Protein: CASLSYRGTQYF.

The chain is built from TRBV28 and TRBJ1-1; 7 bases fit TRBD1. The CDR3 extends over 15 amino acids. J lost 8 bases, V lost 2 bases, and 11 bases had no gene match. From germline, CDR1 is MDHEN and CDR2 SYDVKM. CDR3 sequence reads: CASSLDGQVLGEAFF. As DNA, the CDR3 is TGTGCCAGCAGTTTAGACGGACAGGTACTTGGGGAAGCTTTCTTT. The variable domain in full, completed from reference TRBV28 and TRBJ1-1, reads DVKVTQSSRYLVKRTGEKVFLECVQDMDHENMFWYRQDPGLGLRLIYFSYDVKMKEKGDIPEGYSVSREKKERFSLILESASTNQTSMYLCASSLDGQVLGEAFFGQGTRLTVV.

A few counts support this clonotype. The chain employs TRBV20-1 and TRBJ2-7; TRBD1 matches at 7 bases. CDR1 DFQATT and CDR2 SNEGSKA come from the germline V gene (reference sequence). V gave up 1 base and J gave up 3 bases; unmatched junction bases: 3. CDR3 length: 13 amino acids. The CDR3 DNA sequence: TGCAGTGCTAGAGCCGACAGGGACTACGAGCAGTACTTC. It is translated as CSARADRDYEQYF.

V and J are TRBV6-2 or TRBV6-3 and TRBJ1-1, with D unclear. The V end lost 7 bases, the J end lost 0 bases, and 21 bases lay between the germline ends. The CDR3 is 17 amino acids. Germline values: CDR1 MNHEY, CDR2 SVGEGT. CDR3 bases: TGTGCCAGCACTAACAGCCCCTCGCAGAACATGAACACTGAAGCTTTCTTT. Translated, it gives CASTNSPSQNMNTEAFF.

This chain joins TRBV29-1 and TRBJ2-4; 11 bases are a match to TRBD2. Trimming at V came to 6 bases and at J to 13 bases, leaving 14 bases not matched to a gene. The CDR3 is made up of 14 amino acids. Germline assignment: CDR1 SQVTM and CDR2 ANQGSEA. DNA for the CDR3: TGCAGCGTCAAAGGGGCACTAGCGGGAGAAGAGCAGTACTTC. Its protein is CSVKGALAGEEQYF.

This clonotype has just one count. The genes are TRBV7-2 and TRBJ2-7, with 7 bases aligning to TRBD1. Germline V CDR1 and CDR2: SGHTA, FQGNSA. J was trimmed by 4 bases and V by 3 bases; bases with no gene match: 6. CDR3 length: 14 residues. CDR3 region: CASSLTGFTYEQYF. The CDR3 nucleotides read TGTGCCAGCAGCTTGACAGGGTTTACGTACGAGCAGTACTTC.

The chain links TRBV12-3 or TRBV12-4 to TRBJ2-7; D is perhaps TRBD1 (6 bases). V was trimmed by 6 bases and J by 0 bases, leaving 9 bases between them. The CDR3 runs to 13 residues. The CDR3 coding sequence is TGTGCCAGCAGCGGGACATACTCCTACGAGCAGTACTTC. Amino acid sequence: CASSGTYSYEQYF.

The V call is TRBV20-1, the J call TRBJ2-1; TRBD2 might be the D (6 bases). Germline V gene lookup returns CDR1 DFQATT and CDR2 SNEGSKA (reference sequence). There are 14 residues in the CDR3. The V and J ends lost 3 bases and 4 bases respectively, with 13 bases between them. CDR3: CSARTPREYNEQFF. The CDR3 DNA reads as TGCAGTGCTAGGACCCCCCGGGAGTACAATGAGCAGTTCTTC.

The chain couples TRBV4-1 to TRBJ2-7; 9 positions agree with TRBD1. The germline CDR1 and CDR2 sequences are MGHRA and YSYEKL. With V trimmed by 0 bases and J by 4 bases, 10 bases remained unmatched. The CDR3 consists of 17 residues. CDR3 sequence reads: CASSQDAAGTGQYEQYF. DNA of the CDR3: TGCGCCAGCAGCCAAGATGCGGCCGGGACAGGGCAATACGAGCAGTACTTC.

The V and J genes are TRBV20-1 and TRBJ2-2, with D tentatively TRBD1 or TRBD2 (5 bases each). The germline CDR1 and CDR2 sequences are DFQATT and SNEGSKA (reference sequence). The CDR3 is made up of 14 amino acids. V lost 3 bases to trimming and J lost 0 bases, with 8 bases between them. The CDR3 DNA is TGCAGTGCTAGGGGGACGGCGAACACCGGGGAGCTGTTTTTT. Translation: CSARGTANTGELFF.

The chain combines TRBV3-1 with TRBJ2-5; D is unclear. The J call may be wrong; the DNA end is better matched by TRBJ2-7. The germline CDR1 and CDR2 sequences are LGHDT and YNNKEL (reference sequence). The CDR3 runs to 16 residues. Here the CDR3 reads CASSPIVFSGGNEQYF. CDR3 in DNA: TGTGCCAGCAGCCCGATAGTTTTCTCCGGTGGGAACGAGCAGTACTTC.

This clonotype has a count of ten or more. This rearrangement joins TRBV27 to TRBJ2-3, with D possibly being TRBD2 (7 bases). CDR3 length equals 16 residues. V was cut by 4 bases and J by 6 bases, with 20 bases left in between. Germline V gives CDR1 MNHEY, CDR2 SMNVEV (reference sequence). The CDR3 here is CASSSPTGSGTDTQYF. The CDR3 nucleotides are TGTGCCAGCAGTTCACCCACAGGGAGCGGGACGGATACGCAGTATTTT.

The rearrangement joins TRBV12-5 to TRBJ2-1, with TRBD1 as a possible D gene (6 bases). V lost 2 bases and J 7 bases, leaving 12 bases between the germline ends. Germline assignment: CDR1 LGHNT and CDR2 FRNRAP. This CDR3 has 14 residues. DNA for the CDR3: TGTGCTAGTGGTTTGCCCGGACAGAGAAATGAGCAGTTCTTC. Its translation is CASGLPGQRNEQFF.

The table lists this clonotype with a few counts. The chain combines TRBV4-1 with TRBJ2-3; D uncertain. Germline CDR1 MGHRA, CDR2 YSYEKL. The V end lost 1 base, the J end lost 5 bases, and 7 bases lay between the germline ends. This CDR3 has 13 amino acids. DNA of the CDR3: TGCGCCAGCAGCCAAGTGTCGTTAGATACGCAGTATTTT. It codes for CASSQVSLDTQYF.

This clonotype was detected a few times. The chain is built from TRBV20-1 and TRBJ2-7; TRBD2 matches 9 bases. The V gene's germline CDR1 is DFQATT and CDR2 SNEGSKA (reference sequence). Trimming removed 1 base from V and 2 bases from J; junction bases left unmatched: 9. This CDR3 is built from 16 residues. DNA for the CDR3: TGCAGTGCTAGAGTGCACGGACTAGCGACAACCTACGAGCAGTACTTC. It specifies CSARVHGLATTYEQYF.

J is TRBJ2-7 and V is TRBV12-5, with a possible D match to TRBD1 (5 bases). The DNA matches TRBJ2-5 better at its end, which makes the J call doubtful. The CDR3 totals 13 residues. Germline CDR1 is LGHNT and CDR2 is FRNRAP. This CDR3 reads CASGPTGPQTQYF. The CDR3 DNA reads TGTGCTAGTGGACCCACAGGTCCCCAGACCCAGTACTTC.

The CDR3 sequence: CASSLANTGSSPLHF. Written as DNA, the CDR3 is TGTGCCAGCAGCTTAGCCAACACAGGGAGTTCACCCCTCCACTTT. The chain combines TRBV7-2 with TRBJ1-6; perhaps TRBD1 as D (6 bases). V lost 0 bases and J lost 9, with 12 bases in between. Looked up from germline, CDR1 is SGHTA and CDR2 is FQGNSA. This CDR3 is 15 amino acids long.

The V and J genes are TRBV12-3 or TRBV12-4 and TRBJ2-2, with TRBD2 matching over 11 bases. The CDR3 covers 16 residues. The V and J ends lost 7 bases and 5 bases, in that order; junction bases with no gene match: 9. CDR3 amino acids: CASTIAGGRLTGELFF. The CDR3 coding sequence is TGTGCCAGCACTATAGCGGGGGGGCGACTAACCGGGGAGCTGTTTTTT.